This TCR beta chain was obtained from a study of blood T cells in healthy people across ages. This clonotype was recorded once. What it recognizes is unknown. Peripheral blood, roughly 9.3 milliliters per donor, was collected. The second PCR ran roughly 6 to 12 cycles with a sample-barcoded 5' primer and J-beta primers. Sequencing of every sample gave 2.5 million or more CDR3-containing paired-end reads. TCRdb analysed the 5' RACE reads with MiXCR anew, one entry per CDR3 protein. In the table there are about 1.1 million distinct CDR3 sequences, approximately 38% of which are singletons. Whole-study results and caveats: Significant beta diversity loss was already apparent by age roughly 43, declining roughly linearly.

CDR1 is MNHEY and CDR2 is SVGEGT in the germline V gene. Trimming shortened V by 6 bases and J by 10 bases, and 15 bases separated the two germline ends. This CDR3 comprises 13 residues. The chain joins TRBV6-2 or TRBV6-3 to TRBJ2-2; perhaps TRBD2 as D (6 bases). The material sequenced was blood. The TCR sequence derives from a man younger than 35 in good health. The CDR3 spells CASRAPGGEELFF. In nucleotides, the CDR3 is TGTGCCAGCAGAGCCCCCGGGGGAGAGGAGCTGTTTTTT.